Each of the 25 T cell receptor beta chains below was sequenced from the same sample in a study of blood T cells in healthy people across ages. Through a sample-barcoded 5' primer and a J-beta primer mix, a second PCR was run for roughly 7 to 12 cycles. TCRdb independently ran MiXCR on the 5' RACE reads; one entry per CDR3 protein. The sample consists of 1,500,000 or so distinct CDR3 sequences, approximately 39% of them appearing once. Input material: blood. All receptors derive from a woman aged 18-35 years in good health.

In its sample, this clonotype was seen a few times. The rearrangement joins TRBV11-2 to TRBJ2-5, with D hard to call. Germline V gene lookup returns CDR1 SGHAT and CDR2 FQNNGV. V gave up 3 bases and J gave up 11 bases, with 7 bases separating them. CDR3 length: 10 amino acids. In DNA form, the CDR3 reads TGTGCCAGCAGCTTCGGAAGGCAGTACTTC. This encodes CASSFGRQYF.

V is TRBV11-2 and J is TRBJ2-5; 7 nucleotides line up with TRBD1. Trimming at V came to 3 bases and at J to 0 bases, leaving 7 bases not matched to a gene. Germline V gene sequence: CDR1 SGHAT, CDR2 FQNNGV. CDR3 length: 16 amino acids. The CDR3 sequence: CASSLGQNTYQETQYF. The CDR3 DNA reads as TGTGCCAGCAGCTTGGGACAGAATACCTACCAAGAGACCCAGTACTTC.

V is TRBV12-3 or TRBV12-4 and J is TRBJ2-3; D ambiguous. The CDR3 runs to 16 residues. The V gene lost 5 bases and the J gene lost 4 bases, with 19 bases spanning the gap. CDR3 nucleotide sequence: TGTGCCAGCAGTATGGAGCCGGGCTCTAAGGCAGATACGCAGTATTTT. Amino acid sequence: CASSMEPGSKADTQYF.

The V gene is TRBV6-2 or TRBV6-3, the J gene TRBJ1-1; D is unclear. CDR1 MNHEY and CDR2 SVGEGT come from the germline V gene. The V and J ends lost 3 bases and 8 bases respectively, with 7 bases between them. The CDR3 sequence is 11 residues long. The CDR3 is CASSYFGEAFF. DNA of the CDR3: TGTGCCAGCAGTTATTTCGGGGAAGCTTTCTTT.

The sample holds a few counts of this clonotype. The J gene is TRBJ1-2, the V gene TRBV4-2; D is uncertain. Germline V gene data show CDR1 as LGHNA and CDR2 as YNFKEQ. V shed 6 bases and J shed 5 bases, with 10 bases lying between them. CDR3 length: 12 residues. This CDR3 is CASRSIDYGYTF. Here the CDR3 DNA reads TGTGCCAGCAGGTCAATCGATTATGGCTACACCTTC.

The chain uses TRBV29-1 and TRBJ2-2, with TRBD1 matching over 7 bases. Per germline, CDR1 SQVTM and CDR2 ANQGSEA. This CDR3 has 16 amino acids. J gave up 5 bases and V 7 bases, and 16 bases lay outside the gene matches. CDR3 in amino acids: CSAAATGFGETGELFF. The CDR3 nucleotides read TGCAGCGCGGCCGCGACAGGGTTCGGTGAGACCGGGGAGCTGTTTTTT.

The chain is built from TRBV11-2 and TRBJ2-5; 7 positions agree with TRBD1. CDR3 size: 13 residues. V lost 4 bases to trimming and J lost 11 bases; unmatched junction nucleotides: 10. Germline V CDR1 and CDR2: SGHAT, FQNNGV. CDR3 in amino acids: CASSSQTDREQYF. DNA for the CDR3: TGTGCCAGCAGCTCCCAGACAGACAGGGAGCAGTACTTC.

This clonotype was observed once. The rearrangement joins TRBV12-3 or TRBV12-4 to TRBJ1-5; 11 bases are a match to TRBD1. V was clipped by 7 bases and J by 2 bases; unmatched bases: 10. The CDR3 is 17 residues long. CDR3 amino acids: CASTPGDRGIGNQPQHF. The CDR3, as DNA: TGTGCCAGCACCCCGGGGGACAGGGGGATTGGCAATCAGCCCCAGCATTTT.

This clonotype came up a few times. The chain carries TRBV5-6 and TRBJ1-1; the D gene is possibly TRBD1 (6 bases). The CDR3 has 12 amino acids. The V gene's germline CDR1 is SGHDT and CDR2 YYEEEE. Trimming left V 2 bases short and J 10 bases short, with 12 bases between. Written as DNA, the CDR3 is TGTGCCAGCAGCTTTCAACAGGGAAGAGCTTTCTTT. It codes for CASSFQQGRAFF.

Of note for this clonotype: A junction end diverges from the germline sequence, so it may reflect a read error. The chain couples TRBV11-2 to TRBJ2-3; D is possibly TRBD1 or TRBD2 (5 bases each). The CDR3 spans 13 residues. The germline CDR1 and CDR2 sequences are SGHAT and FQNNGV. CDR3 protein: CTSSTGRGDTQYF. As DNA, the CDR3 is TGTACCAGCAGCACGGGACGAGGAGATACGCAGTATTTT.

This chain joins TRBV2 and TRBJ2-7; possibly TRBD2 for D (5 bases). The CDR3 sequence is 13 residues long. V lost 6 bases, J lost 8 bases, and 17 bases lay in between. CDR1 SNHLY and CDR2 FYNNEI come from the germline V gene. The chain's CDR3 is CASSSLASGQQYF. The CDR3 DNA reads TGTGCCAGCAGCTCCCTAGCCTCCGGGCAGCAGTACTTC. The full variable domain, its missing parts supplied by reference TRBV2 and TRBJ2-7, is EPEVTQTPSHQVTQMGQEVILRCVPISNHLYFYWYRQILGQKVEFLVSFYNNEISEKSEIFDDQFSVERPDGSNFTLKIRSTKLEDSAMYFCASSSLASGQQYFGPGTRLTVT.

This clonotype came up a few times. This chain connects TRBV6-2 or TRBV6-3 to TRBJ2-2; 8 bases agree with TRBD2. This CDR3 has 16 amino acids. CDR1 is MNHEY and CDR2 is SVGEGT in the germline V gene. The J segment lost 3 bases and the V segment lost 5 bases, leaving 8 bases of the junction unmatched. The CDR3 is CASSAMTSAYTGELFF. The CDR3 DNA sequence: TGTGCCAGCAGTGCCATGACTAGCGCCTACACCGGGGAGCTGTTTTTT.

This sequence joins TRBV20-1 and TRBJ2-7; no definite D call. CDR1 is DFQATT and CDR2 is SNEGSKA in the germline V gene (reference sequence). Between the trimmed V and J ends, which lost 1 base and 0 bases, there was a span of 13 bases. This CDR3 comprises 15 residues. The CDR3 region is CSARARTRNSYEQYF. DNA of the CDR3: TGCAGTGCTAGAGCCAGGACCAGAAACTCCTACGAGCAGTACTTC.

This clonotype was seen only once. Germline and junction disagree at one end, which may indicate a read error. V usage is TRBV4-3 and J usage is TRBJ2-1, with 12 bases identical to TRBD2. Germline loops: CDR1 LGHNA, CDR2 YSLEER. The CDR3 sequence is 16 residues long. This chain's CDR3 is CASGQEPSGGADEQLF. CDR3 nucleotides: TGCGCCAGCGGCCAGGAACCTAGCGGGGGGGCAGATGAGCAGTTGTTC.

Remarks on this clonotype: The junction departs from the called germline gene at one end, perhaps through a read error. The chain links TRBV6-6 to TRBJ2-4; D possibly corresponds to TRBD2 (6 bases). The CDR3 runs 15 residues. Per germline, CDR1 MNHNY and CDR2 SVGAGI (reference sequence). The CDR3 loop reads CASSDSRETKNIRYF. The CDR3 nucleotides read TGTGCCAGCAGCGATTCTCGGGAGACCAAAAACATTCGGTACTTC.

In DNA, the CDR3 is TGTGCCAGCAGCTTAGATAGACTAGCGGGATACAATGAGCAGTACTTC. Translation gives CASSLDRLAGYNEQYF. The chain links TRBV11-2 to TRBJ2-1; 11 bases are shared with TRBD2. The J call may be wrong; the DNA end is better matched by TRBJ2-7. CDR1 is SGHAT and CDR2 is FQNNGV in the germline V gene. The CDR3 totals 16 residues.

The V gene is TRBV7-8, the J gene TRBJ1-3; no reliable D call. Trimming took 10 bases from V and 7 from J, leaving 17 bases between them. CDR1 and CDR2 (germline): SGHVS, FQNEAQ. The CDR3 runs to 13 residues. The CDR3 here is CATIHGVSNTIYF. DNA for the CDR3: TGTGCCACCATACACGGGGTCTCGAACACCATATATTTT.

Notes on this clonotype: This may be a read error: a much more frequent sequence differs by one nucleotide. V is TRBV27 and J is TRBJ2-7; a weak D match, TRBD1 (5 bases). Germline V gene data show CDR1 as MNHEY and CDR2 as SMNVEV (reference sequence). V lost 5 bases and J 3 bases, leaving 14 bases between the germline ends. The CDR3 has 14 amino acids. As DNA, the CDR3 is TGTGCCAGCAGTGTTCAGGGCTCCTACTACGAGCAGTACTTC. The encoded protein is CASSVQGSYYEQYF.

The chain links TRBV28 to TRBJ2-3, with 8 bases fitting TRBD2. V dropped 6 bases and J dropped 0; count of bases not matched to a gene: 8. Germline V gene lookup returns CDR1 MDHEN and CDR2 SYDVKM. CDR3 length: 16 amino acids. As DNA, the CDR3 is TGTGCCAGCAGCCCGGCCTCTAGCGGGAGCACAGATACGCAGTATTTT. Protein sequence: CASSPASSGSTDTQYF.

The table lists this clonotype with a count of one. CDR3 amino acids: CSARTIADEQYF. The CDR3 bases are TGCAGCGCTCGGACCATTGCCGACGAGCAGTACTTC. The chain links TRBV29-1 to TRBJ2-5; D call uncertain. The DNA matches TRBJ2-7 better at its end, which makes the J call doubtful. The CDR3 totals 12 residues. In germline, CDR1 is SQVTM, CDR2 ANQGSEA.

The rearrangement links TRBV4-3 to TRBJ2-3; D is possibly TRBD1 (6 bases). Germline values: CDR1 LGHNA, CDR2 YSLEER. The CDR3 has 17 amino acids. The V end lost 0 bases, the J end lost 0 bases, and 13 bases lay between the germline ends. This chain's CDR3 is CASSQDGTQTSTDTQYF. CDR3 coding DNA: TGCGCCAGCAGCCAAGACGGGACACAGACTAGCACAGATACGCAGTATTTT.

Remarks on this clonotype: The junction shows a germline mismatch at one end, possibly a read error. This chain joins TRBV25-1 and TRBJ2-2; 7 bases line up with TRBD2. Germline CDR1 and CDR2: MGHDK and SYGVNS. This CDR3 region has 15 residues. The CDR3 sequence is CASSSSGTNTGEPFF. The CDR3 coding sequence is TGTGCCAGCAGTTCTAGCGGAACGAACACCGGGGAGCCGTTTTTT.

V is TRBV20-1 and J is TRBJ2-1; D might be TRBD2 (6 bases). Trimming pared 1 base from V and 7 bases from J, leaving 17 bases between. Germline CDR1 reads DFQATT; CDR2 reads SNEGSKA (reference sequence). This CDR3 is built from 15 residues. The CDR3 DNA is TGCAGTGCTAGAGTATTTCGCGGGGTGCGGAATGAGCAGTTCTTC. It encodes CSARVFRGVRNEQFF.

This chain links TRBV18 with TRBJ2-7; D remains unclear. Germline assignment: CDR1 KGHSH and CDR2 LQKENI. Trimming removed 1 base from V and 6 bases from J, with 13 bases in between. CDR3 length equals 14 residues. CDR3 residues: CASSPQGTWGEQYF. CDR3 DNA sequence: TGTGCCAGCTCACCACAAGGTACCTGGGGCGAGCAGTACTTC.

V gene TRBV29-1 combines with J gene TRBJ1-2; maybe TRBD1 (5 bases). The V end lost 7 bases, the J end lost 5 bases, and 11 bases lay between the germline ends. The CDR3 sequence is 11 residues long. Germline lookup yields CDR1 SQVTM and CDR2 ANQGSEA. CDR3 sequence (DNA): TGCAGCGGGCGTGACAGATATGGCTACACCTTC. It codes for CSGRDRYGYTF.